Below, 3 T cell receptor beta chains from the same sample are listed, as sequenced in a study of early T cells in non-severe SARS-CoV-2 infection. In TCRdb, the 5' RACE reads were re-called with MiXCR into one record per CDR3 protein. Of under 55,000 distinct CDR3 sequences in the sample, 11% were seen once. The sample comprised whole blood. The receptors derive from an adult who was a healthcare worker with PCR-confirmed SARS-CoV-2 infection or an uninfected control (not recorded which).

There are many counts of this clonotype. The chain is built from TRBV7-9 and TRBJ2-1, with 10 positions matching TRBD2. From germline, CDR1 is SEHNR and CDR2 FQNEAQ (reference sequence). The J segment lost 5 bases and the V segment lost 8 bases, leaving 12 bases of the junction unmatched. The CDR3 is 16 residues long. CDR3 residues: CASQRVGTSEDNEQFF. Here the CDR3 DNA reads TGTGCCAGCCAGAGGGTAGGGACTAGCGAGGACAATGAGCAGTTCTTC.

The CDR3 here is CASSLIGTAYNEQFF. CDR3 DNA sequence: TGTGCCAGCAGTTTAATAGGGACAGCTTACAATGAGCAGTTCTTC. This chain links TRBV27 with TRBJ2-1; TRBD1 aligns across 7 bases. The CDR3 extends over 15 amino acids. The ends lost 2 bases at V and 4 bases at J; junction bases unmatched: 5. CDR1 and CDR2 (germline): MNHEY, SMNVEV (reference sequence).

Many counts were recorded for this clonotype. The chain employs TRBV10-3 and TRBJ2-1; TRBD2 aligns across 10 bases. Per germline, CDR1 ENHRY and CDR2 SYGVKD. This CDR3 spans 16 amino acids. V lost 5 bases to trimming and J lost 4 bases; unmatched junction nucleotides: 8. CDR3 amino acids: CAISWTSGTLYNEQFF. Written as DNA, the CDR3 is TGTGCCATCAGTTGGACTAGCGGAACCTTATACAATGAGCAGTTCTTC.